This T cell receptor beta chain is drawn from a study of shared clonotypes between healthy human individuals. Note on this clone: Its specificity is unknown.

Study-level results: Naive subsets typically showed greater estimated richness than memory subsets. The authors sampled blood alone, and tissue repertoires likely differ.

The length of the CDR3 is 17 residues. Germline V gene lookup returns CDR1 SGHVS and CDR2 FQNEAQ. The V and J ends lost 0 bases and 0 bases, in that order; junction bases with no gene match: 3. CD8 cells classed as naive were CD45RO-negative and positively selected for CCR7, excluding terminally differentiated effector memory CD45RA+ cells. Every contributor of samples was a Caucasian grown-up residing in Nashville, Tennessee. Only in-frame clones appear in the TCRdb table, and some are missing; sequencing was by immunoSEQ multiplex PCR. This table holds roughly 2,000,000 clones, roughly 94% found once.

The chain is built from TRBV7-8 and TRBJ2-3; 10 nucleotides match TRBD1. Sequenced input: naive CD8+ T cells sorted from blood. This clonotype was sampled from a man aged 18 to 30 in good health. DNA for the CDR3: TGTGCCAGCAGCTTAGCTAGACAGGGGGCGAGCACAGATACGCAGTATTTT. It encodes CASSLARQGASTDTQYF.